The 26 T cell receptor beta chains below come from one sample, sequenced in a study of identical twins. TCRdb processed the 5' RACE reads anew with MiXCR; each CDR3 protein has one entry. This table holds hundreds of thousands of distinct CDR3 sequences, 5.5% to 6.5% found once. The sample consisted of naive T cells sorted from blood. The receptors derive from a man aged 18 to 35 in good health.

This clonotype was seen only a few times. The gene calls are TRBV20-1 and TRBJ2-7; TRBD2 matches at 10 bases. Germline loops: CDR1 DFQATT, CDR2 SNEGSKA (reference sequence). The CDR3 loop spans 14 amino acids. Trimming removed 5 bases from V and 2 bases from J; junction bases left unmatched: 6. In DNA form, the CDR3 reads TGCAGTGCTCTACGGACTAGCGGTGCCTACGAGCAGTACTTC. This codes for CSALRTSGAYEQYF.

This clonotype was seen a handful of times. The chain links TRBV6-1 to TRBJ2-1; 9 nucleotides align to TRBD1. Germline V gene data show CDR1 as MNHNS and CDR2 as SASEGT. The CDR3 contains 14 residues. Trimming removed 5 bases from V and 8 bases from J; junction bases left unmatched: 7. As DNA, the CDR3 is TGTGCCAGCAGTCATGGGACAGGGTCGGATGAGCAGTTCTTC. Protein product: CASSHGTGSDEQFF.

This clonotype was detected many times. The chain has TRBV20-1 and TRBJ2-3; TRBD2 agrees at 8 bases. Germline loops: CDR1 DFQATT, CDR2 SNEGSKA (reference sequence). Losses at the gene ends were 5 bases for V and 4 bases for J; bases not matched to a gene: 14. The CDR3 loop spans 16 amino acids. In DNA form, the CDR3 reads TGCAGTGCTTCCGCCTTTAGCGGGATTTCCCCAGATACGCAGTATTTT. This codes for CSASAFSGISPDTQYF.

This clonotype occurred many times. The chain couples TRBV20-1 to TRBJ2-1; D remains ambiguous. Trimming removed 6 bases at V and 0 bases at J, with 12 bases between. This CDR3 comprises 14 residues. In germline, CDR1 is DFQATT, CDR2 SNEGSKA (reference sequence). The CDR3 is CSAPHPSSYNEQFF. For the CDR3, the DNA is TGCAGTGCCCCCCATCCGAGCTCCTACAATGAGCAGTTCTTC.

This clonotype has a handful of counts. The CDR3 bases are TGTGCCAGCAGCTCCGGACGGAGCATTTACAATGAGCAGTTCTTC. This gives the protein CASSSGRSIYNEQFF. The rearrangement joins TRBV11-2 to TRBJ2-1; no clear D gene. Germline CDR1 and CDR2: SGHAT and FQNNGV. V was trimmed by 4 bases and J by 4 bases, leaving 14 bases between them. There are 15 residues in the CDR3.

V and J are TRBV19 and TRBJ2-3; the D is unclear. Per the germline V gene, CDR1 is LNHDA and CDR2 is SQIVND (reference sequence). The CDR3 extends over 15 amino acids. V lost 1 base and J lost 1, with 9 bases in between. CDR3 sequence: CASSIGVLGTDTQYF. The CDR3 DNA sequence: TGTGCCAGTAGTATAGGAGTCCTAGGCACAGATACGCAGTATTTT.

This rearrangement joins TRBV3-1 to TRBJ2-7, with 8 bases aligning to TRBD1. The germline V gene encodes CDR1 LGHDT and CDR2 YNNKEL (reference sequence). The CDR3 runs 17 residues. J gave up 4 bases and V 4 bases, and 15 bases lay outside the gene matches. Here the CDR3 DNA reads TGTGCCAGCAGCCCAACAATAGCGACAGGGGTTGCTTACGAGCAGTACGTC. Translation gives CASSPTIATGVAYEQYV.

There are many counts of this clonotype. V gene TRBV29-1 combines with J gene TRBJ1-1, with unresolved D. Germline lookup yields CDR1 SQVTM and CDR2 ANQGSEA. This CDR3 comprises 12 residues. Trimming removed 5 bases from V and 5 bases from J, with 12 bases in between. CDR3 DNA: TGCAGCGTTAAGGAGGTCGGGACTGAAGCTTTCTTT. This encodes CSVKEVGTEAFF.

The V gene is TRBV29-1, the J gene TRBJ2-3; unclear D gene. V was cut by 6 bases and J by 2 bases, with 9 bases left in between. Looked up from germline, CDR1 is SQVTM and CDR2 is ANQGSEA. The length of the CDR3 is 12 residues. The CDR3 DNA is TGCAGCGTCAATCCATACACAGATACGCAGTATTTT. This translates into CSVNPYTDTQYF.

This clonotype was recorded many times. J is TRBJ1-4 and V is TRBV20-1, with 10 bases that match TRBD1. Germline trimming cut 8 bases from V and 7 bases from J; bases unmatched to any gene: 7. This CDR3 region has 13 residues. The germline gives CDR1 DFQATT, CDR2 SNEGSKA (reference sequence). CDR3: CSSPGQGIEKLFF. The CDR3 DNA reads as TGCAGTTCTCCGGGACAGGGGATTGAAAAACTGTTTTTT.

This clonotype was found many times. V gene TRBV12-3 or TRBV12-4 combines with J gene TRBJ2-1, with D perhaps TRBD1 (6 bases). This CDR3 has 15 amino acids. The V and J ends lost 5 bases and 8 bases respectively, with 19 bases between them. The CDR3 region is CASSQETHGGDEQFF. CDR3 DNA sequence: TGTGCCAGCAGTCAGGAGACCCATGGGGGCGATGAGCAGTTCTTC.

This clonotype has only a few counts. The V call is TRBV7-2, the J call TRBJ2-7, with 7 bases fitting TRBD2. V was clipped by 5 bases and J by 4 bases; unmatched bases: 11. The CDR3 runs to 15 residues. Germline-derived CDR1 and CDR2 are SGHTA and FQGNSA. CDR3: CASSEAAGDGYEQYF. CDR3 bases: TGTGCCAGCAGCGAAGCGGCGGGAGATGGTTACGAGCAGTACTTC.

This clonotype turned up a few times. CDR3 DNA sequence: TGTGCCAGCAGTTACTCGAGCTCTGGGGACCACTCCAAAAATTCACCCCTCCACTTT. This translates into CASSYSSSGDHSKNSPLHF. This chain connects TRBV6-5 to TRBJ1-6, with a weak D call TRBD1 (5 bases). CDR1 MNHEY and CDR2 SVGAGI come from the germline V gene. The CDR3 covers 19 residues. V gave up 0 bases and J gave up 7 bases, with 22 bases separating them.

V is TRBV5-1 and J is TRBJ2-5, with D possibly matching TRBD1 (6 bases). The CDR3 is 14 amino acids. CDR1 SGHRS and CDR2 YFSETQ come from the germline V gene. Trimming removed 2 bases from V and 5 bases from J, with 13 bases in between. The CDR3 sequence: CASSFTGPIETQYF. The CDR3, as DNA: TGCGCCAGCAGCTTCACAGGGCCGATCGAGACCCAGTACTTC.

The genes are TRBV10-3 and TRBJ1-2, with D maybe TRBD1 (6 bases). The CDR3 totals 14 residues. Trimming removed 6 bases at V and 2 bases at J, with 13 bases between. The germline V gene encodes CDR1 ENHRY and CDR2 SYGVKD. DNA of the CDR3: TGTGCCATCAGGAATGGCACAGGGAACTATGGCTACACCTTC. This codes for CAIRNGTGNYGYTF.

This clonotype occurred many times. V gene TRBV12-3 or TRBV12-4 combines with J gene TRBJ2-1; no clear D gene. The CDR3 sequence is 13 residues long. The V gene lost 7 bases and the J gene lost 5 bases, with 12 bases spanning the gap. The CDR3 region is CASTSSVDNEQFF. The CDR3 bases are TGTGCCAGCACCTCGTCAGTGGACAATGAGCAGTTCTTC.

This clonotype was seen repeatedly, ten times or more. The V and J genes are TRBV12-3 or TRBV12-4 and TRBJ2-1, with 10 positions matching TRBD2. The CDR3 has 13 residues. Trimming took 10 bases from V and 2 from J; bases not matched to a gene: 2. The DNA of the CDR3 is TGTGCCACCGGGACTAGCGCCTACAATGAGCAGTTCTTC. Amino acids: CATGTSAYNEQFF.

This clonotype has ten or more counts. The genes are TRBV19 and TRBJ1-2; possible D gene TRBD1, 5 bases. V shed 2 bases and J shed 8 bases, with 12 bases lying between them. Germline CDR1 reads LNHDA; CDR2 reads SQIVND (reference sequence). This CDR3 is 13 amino acids long. The CDR3 reads CASSISDGAGYTF. The CDR3, as DNA: TGTGCCAGTAGTATAAGTGACGGGGCAGGCTACACCTTC.

This clonotype was seen many times. The chain couples TRBV12-3 or TRBV12-4 to TRBJ2-5; unclear D gene. The V gene lost 7 bases and the J gene lost 0 bases, with 9 bases spanning the gap. The CDR3 contains 13 residues. CDR3 sequence: CASNDRNQETQYF. CDR3 coding DNA: TGTGCCAGCAACGACCGGAACCAAGAGACCCAGTACTTC.

This clonotype was picked up a small number of times. V and J are TRBV5-5 and TRBJ1-5, with 8 nucleotides matching TRBD1. The CDR3 spans 12 residues. The V segment lost 3 bases and the J segment 13 bases; nucleotides outside the gene matches: 6. Germline V gene lookup returns CDR1 SGHKS and CDR2 YYEKEE (reference sequence). CDR3 residues: CASSSLTGGQHF. The CDR3 region has the DNA TGTGCCAGCAGCTCGCTAACAGGGGGGCAGCATTTT.

This clonotype has at least ten counts. At one boundary the junction diverges from the germline segment, which might be a read error. The CDR3 reads CASSYYDREAFF. CDR3 nucleotides: TGTGCCAGCAGCTACTACGATCGTGAAGCTTTCTTT. The rearrangement uses TRBV6-2 or TRBV6-3 and TRBJ1-1; D remains ambiguous. Per the germline V gene, CDR1 is MNHEY and CDR2 is SVGEGT. The CDR3 length is 12 residues.

This clonotype showed up many times. V usage is TRBV20-1 and J usage is TRBJ2-4, with unresolved D. Trimming stripped 3 bases from V and 4 bases from J, with 13 bases between. Germline CDR1 reads DFQATT; CDR2 reads SNEGSKA (reference sequence). The CDR3 has 14 amino acids. The CDR3 here is CSASSDESKNIQYF. Written as DNA, the CDR3 is TGCAGTGCTAGCTCTGATGAGTCGAAAAACATTCAGTACTTC.

A few counts support this clonotype. The CDR3 DNA is TGTGCCAGCAGCTTAGACGGACTAGCGGGAGGGGAGCAGTTCTTC. Translated: CASSLDGLAGGEQFF. V and J are TRBV11-3 and TRBJ2-1, with 15 positions matching TRBD2. V shed 0 bases, J shed 10 bases, and the junction held 1 base outside the gene matches. Per the germline V gene, CDR1 is SGHNT and CDR2 is YENEEA. There are 15 residues in the CDR3. Looking up the rest from reference TRBV11-3 and TRBJ2-1 gives the full variable domain: EAGVVQSPRYKIIEKKQPVAFWCNPISGHNTLYWYLQNLGQGPELLIRYENEEAVDDSQLPKDRFSAERLKGVDSTLKIQPAELGDSAVYLCASSLDGLAGGEQFFGPGTRLTVL.

This clonotype has ten or more counts. The rearrangement joins TRBV7-9 to TRBJ1-5; 8 nucleotides line up with TRBD1. Germline V lookup: CDR1 SEHNR, CDR2 FQNEAQ (reference sequence). With 5 bases clipped from V and 9 bases from J, the junction kept 9 bases outside the gene matches. The CDR3 has 14 residues. CDR3 DNA: TGTGCCAGCAGCGCACGGGACAGGCTAGGGCCCCAGCATTTT. Protein: CASSARDRLGPQHF.

The rearrangement uses TRBV7-9 and TRBJ2-2; 9 positions match TRBD1. Germline V gene sequence: CDR1 SEHNR, CDR2 FQNEAQ (reference sequence). This CDR3 comprises 16 residues. V was clipped by 2 bases and J by 3 bases; unmatched bases: 4. The CDR3 DNA reads TGTGCCAGCAGCTTACCTCGGGACAGGGACACCGGGGAGCTGTTTTTT. This codes for CASSLPRDRDTGELFF.

In this sample, this clonotype turned up many times. The CDR3 reads CSASRETDTQYF. CDR3 DNA sequence: TGCAGTGCTAGTCGGGAGACAGATACGCAGTATTTT. The chain uses TRBV20-1 and TRBJ2-3; maybe TRBD2 (6 bases). V was shortened by 3 bases and J by 3 bases, with 7 bases between the two germline ends. Germline CDR1 is DFQATT and CDR2 is SNEGSKA (reference sequence). The CDR3 runs to 12 residues.